These 9 T cell receptor beta chains share one sample of origin, sequenced in a study of CD8 T cells in ankylosing spondylitis. TCRdb itself ran the 5' RACE reads through MiXCR, one entry per CDR3 protein. The sample contains approximately 150,000 distinct CDR3 sequences, about 32% of which appear only once. Sequenced material: synovial fluid, either unsorted or a sorted T cell fraction (not recorded which). These receptors originate from a male donor with ankylosing spondylitis.

The chain couples TRBV4-1 to TRBJ2-1; D may be TRBD2 (5 bases). With 4 bases removed from V and 0 bases from J, the gap between germline ends came to 19 bases. Germline CDR1 MGHRA, CDR2 YSYEKL. The CDR3 spans 18 residues. The CDR3 DNA reads TGCGCCAGCAGCCGCGCTGGAGCTAGCCGTAGCTCCTACAATGAGCAGTTCTTC. As protein: CASSRAGASRSSYNEQFF.

This clonotype turned up a few times. This chain connects TRBV20-1 to TRBJ1-4, with 7 bases fitting TRBD1. The ends lost 2 bases at V and 0 bases at J; junction bases unmatched: 3. In germline, CDR1 is DFQATT, CDR2 SNEGSKA (reference sequence). The CDR3 consists of 15 residues. The CDR3 spells CSARQGEATNEKLFF. The CDR3 region has the DNA TGCAGTGCTAGACAGGGGGAGGCAACTAATGAAAAACTGTTTTTT.

In this sample, this clonotype turned up a few times. The rearrangement uses TRBV25-1 and TRBJ2-1; no clear D gene. CDR3 length: 13 residues. Germline lookup yields CDR1 MGHDK and CDR2 SYGVNS. The V end was cut by 0 bases, the J end by 3 bases, with 3 bases between. The CDR3 DNA follows: TGTGCCAGCAGTGAATATCGCTACAATGAGCAGTTCTTC. Its protein is CASSEYRYNEQFF. Filled out from reference TRBV25-1 and TRBJ2-1, the complete variable domain reads EADIYQTPRYLVIGTGKKITLECSQTMGHDKMYWYQQDPGMELHLIHYSYGVNSTEKGDLSSESTVSRIRTEHFPLTLESARPSHTSQYLCASSEYRYNEQFFGPGTRLTVL.

This clonotype was detected a few times. The chain uses TRBV9 and TRBJ1-6; D is perhaps TRBD1 (5 bases). The germline CDR1 and CDR2 sequences are SGDLS and YYNGEE. There are 14 residues in the CDR3. The V end was cut by 0 bases, the J end by 9 bases, with 10 bases between. CDR3 region: CASSVGGAGSPLHF. The CDR3 DNA sequence: TGTGCCAGCAGCGTAGGAGGGGCGGGTTCACCCCTCCACTTT.

V is TRBV12-3 or TRBV12-4 and J is TRBJ2-1; no clear D. The CDR3 covers 15 residues. Trimming removed 5 bases from V and 6 bases from J, with 17 bases in between. CDR3: CASSGPGIWSNEQFF. DNA for the CDR3: TGTGCCAGCAGTGGCCCCGGCATTTGGAGCAATGAGCAGTTCTTC.

V is TRBV12-3 or TRBV12-4 and J is TRBJ2-5, with D maybe TRBD1 (5 bases). The CDR3 totals 13 residues. V lost 6 bases to trimming and J lost 5 bases, with 13 bases between them. CDR3 nucleotide sequence: TGTGCCAGCAGGCGGCAGGGCAGGGAGACCCAGTACTTC. Its protein product is CASRRQGRETQYF.

There are a few counts of this clonotype. The genes are TRBV28 and TRBJ1-6; the match to TRBD1 covers 7 bases. Germline V lookup: CDR1 MDHEN, CDR2 SYDVKM. The CDR3 consists of 14 residues. Unmatched junction bases numbered 2, after V lost 5 bases and J lost 4 bases. CDR3 sequence (DNA): TGTGCCAGCAGTGGGACAGCGTATAATTCACCCCTCCACTTT. It specifies CASSGTAYNSPLHF.

The chain is built from TRBV10-3 and TRBJ1-1; D remains unclear. Trimming pared 3 bases from V and 0 bases from J, leaving 5 bases between. CDR1 is ENHRY, CDR2 SYGVKD, per germline. The CDR3 loop spans 13 amino acids. The CDR3 DNA is TGTGCCATCAGTGAAGGAATGAACACTGAAGCTTTCTTT. It encodes CAISEGMNTEAFF.

The chain uses TRBV25-1 and TRBJ1-4; D ambiguous. V lost 3 bases, J lost 0 bases, and 8 bases lay in between. Germline CDR1 reads MGHDK; CDR2 reads SYGVNS. The CDR3 covers 15 residues. This chain's CDR3 is CASSDPGTTNEKLFF. In DNA form, the CDR3 reads TGTGCCAGCAGTGACCCCGGGACAACTAATGAAAAACTGTTTTTT. The full variable domain, rest sourced from reference TRBV25-1 and TRBJ1-4, is EADIYQTPRYLVIGTGKKITLECSQTMGHDKMYWYQQDPGMELHLIHYSYGVNSTEKGDLSSESTVSRIRTEHFPLTLESARPSHTSQYLCASSDPGTTNEKLFFGSGTQLSVL.